This T cell receptor (beta chain) was obtained from a study of technical replicates of blood from a few donors. CDR3 length: 17 amino acids. Germline CDR1 and CDR2: ENHRY and SYGVKD. With 0 bases clipped from V and 4 bases from J, the junction kept 11 bases outside the gene matches. Profiling relied on immunoSEQ multiplex PCR, and the TCRdb table lists in-frame clones only, not all of them. The profile shows roughly 79,000 clones, roughly 91% of them singletons. The J gene is TRBJ2-5, the V gene TRBV10-3; 7 bases match TRBD2. The sample consisted of T cells isolated from PBMCs. This sequence originates from a human donor in good health. Some clones in this sample may be carry-over from other donors' samples. As DNA, the CDR3 is TGTGCCATCAGTGAGTCAAAGGCGGGAGAGGTCCCAGAGACCCAGTACTTC. Translated: CAISESKAGEVPETQYF.